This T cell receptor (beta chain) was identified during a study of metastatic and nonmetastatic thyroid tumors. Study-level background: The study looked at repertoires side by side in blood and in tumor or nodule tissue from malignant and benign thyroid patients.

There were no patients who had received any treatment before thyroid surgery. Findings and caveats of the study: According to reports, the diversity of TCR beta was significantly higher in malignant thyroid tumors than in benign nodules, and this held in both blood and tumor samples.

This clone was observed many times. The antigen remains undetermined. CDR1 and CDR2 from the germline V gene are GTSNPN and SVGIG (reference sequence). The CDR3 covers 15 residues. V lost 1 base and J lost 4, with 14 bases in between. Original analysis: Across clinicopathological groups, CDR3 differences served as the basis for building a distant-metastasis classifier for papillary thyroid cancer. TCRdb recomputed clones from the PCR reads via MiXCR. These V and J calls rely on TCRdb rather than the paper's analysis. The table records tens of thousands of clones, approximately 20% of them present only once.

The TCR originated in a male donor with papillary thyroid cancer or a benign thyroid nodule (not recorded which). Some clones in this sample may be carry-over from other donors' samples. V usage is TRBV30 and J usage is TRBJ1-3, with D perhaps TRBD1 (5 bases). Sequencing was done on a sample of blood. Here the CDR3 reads CAWSGGGSGGNTIYF. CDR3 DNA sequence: TGTGCCTGGAGTGGGGGGGGGTCAGGAGGAAACACCATATATTTT.